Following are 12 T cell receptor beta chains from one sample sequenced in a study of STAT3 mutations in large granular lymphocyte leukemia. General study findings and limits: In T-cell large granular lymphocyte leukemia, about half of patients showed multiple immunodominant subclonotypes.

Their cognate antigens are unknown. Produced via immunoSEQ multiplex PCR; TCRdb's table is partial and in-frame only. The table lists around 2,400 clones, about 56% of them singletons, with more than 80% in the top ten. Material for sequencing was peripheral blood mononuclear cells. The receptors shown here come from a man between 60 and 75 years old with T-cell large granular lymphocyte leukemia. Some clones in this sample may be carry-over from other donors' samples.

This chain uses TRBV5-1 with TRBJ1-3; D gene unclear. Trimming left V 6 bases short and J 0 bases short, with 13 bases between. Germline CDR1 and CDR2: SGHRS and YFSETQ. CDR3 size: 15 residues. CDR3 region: CASTPSGVSGNTIYF. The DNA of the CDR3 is TGCGCCAGCACCCCATCAGGTGTCTCTGGAAACACCATATATTTT.

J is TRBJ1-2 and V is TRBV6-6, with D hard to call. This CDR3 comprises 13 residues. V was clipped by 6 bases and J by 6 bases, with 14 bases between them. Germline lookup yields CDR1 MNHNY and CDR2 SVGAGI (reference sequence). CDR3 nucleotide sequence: TGTGCCAGCAGGCCGTCGGAGAGGGATGGCTACACCTTC. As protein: CASRPSERDGYTF.

CDR3 coding DNA: TGTGCCAGCTCACCGGGGCTCGGGTCCCTCCACTTT. It yields the protein CASSPGLGSLHF. The chain has TRBV18 and TRBJ1-6, with D maybe TRBD1 (5 bases). The CDR3 is 12 residues long. Trimming pared 3 bases from V and 14 bases from J, leaving 11 bases between. Germline-derived CDR1 and CDR2 are KGHSH and LQKENI.

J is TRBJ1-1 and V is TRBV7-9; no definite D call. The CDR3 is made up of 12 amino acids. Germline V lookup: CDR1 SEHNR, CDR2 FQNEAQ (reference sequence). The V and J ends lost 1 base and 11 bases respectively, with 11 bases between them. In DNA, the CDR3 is TGTGCCAGCAGCTTAGATGGGGTGACGGCTTTCTTT. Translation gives CASSLDGVTAFF. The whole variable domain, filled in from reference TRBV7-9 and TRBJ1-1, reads DTGVSQNPRHKITKRGQNVTFRCDPISEHNRLYWYRQTLGQGPEFLTYFQNEAQLEKSRLLSDRFSAERPKGSFSTLEIQRTEQGDSAMYLCASSLDGVTAFFGQGTRLTVV.

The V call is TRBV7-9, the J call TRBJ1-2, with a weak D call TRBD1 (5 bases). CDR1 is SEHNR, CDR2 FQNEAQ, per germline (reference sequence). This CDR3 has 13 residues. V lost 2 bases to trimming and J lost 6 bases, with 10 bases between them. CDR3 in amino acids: CASSLSRDDGYTF. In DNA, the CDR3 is TGTGCCAGCAGCTTATCACGGGACGATGGCTACACCTTC.

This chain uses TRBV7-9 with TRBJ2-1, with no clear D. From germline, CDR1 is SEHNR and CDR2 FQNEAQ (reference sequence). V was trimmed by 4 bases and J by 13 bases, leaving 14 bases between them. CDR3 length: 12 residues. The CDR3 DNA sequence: TGTGCCAGCAGCTCCCACCGCGCACCCCAGTTCTTC. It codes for CASSSHRAPQFF.

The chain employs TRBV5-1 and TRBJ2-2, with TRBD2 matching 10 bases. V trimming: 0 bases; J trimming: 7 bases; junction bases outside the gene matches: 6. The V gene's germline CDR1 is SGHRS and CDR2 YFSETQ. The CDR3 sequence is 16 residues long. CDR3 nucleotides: TGCGCCAGCAGCTTGGTATCTAGCGGGAGTGGCGGGGAGCTGTTTTTT. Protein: CASSLVSSGSGGELFF. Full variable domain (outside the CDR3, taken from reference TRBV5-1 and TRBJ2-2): KAGVTQTPRYLIKTRGQQVTLSCSPISGHRSVSWYQQTPGQGLQFLFEYFSETQRNKGNFPGRFSGRQFSNSRSEMNVSTLELGDSALYLCASSLVSSGSGGELFFGEGSRLTVL.

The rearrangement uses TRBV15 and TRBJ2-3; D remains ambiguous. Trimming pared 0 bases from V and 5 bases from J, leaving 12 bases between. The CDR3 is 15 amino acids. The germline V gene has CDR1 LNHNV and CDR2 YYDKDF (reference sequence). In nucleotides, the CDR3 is TGTGCCACCAGCAGAGATACGGGTCTTTTAGATACGCAGTATTTT. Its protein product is CATSRDTGLLDTQYF.

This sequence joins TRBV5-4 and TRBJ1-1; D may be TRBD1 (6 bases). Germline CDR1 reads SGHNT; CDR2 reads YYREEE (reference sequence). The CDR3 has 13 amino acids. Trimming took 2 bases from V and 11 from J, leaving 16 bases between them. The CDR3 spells CASSFSRGPGAFF. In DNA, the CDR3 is TGTGCCAGCAGCTTCTCGCGGGGGCCAGGGGCTTTCTTT.

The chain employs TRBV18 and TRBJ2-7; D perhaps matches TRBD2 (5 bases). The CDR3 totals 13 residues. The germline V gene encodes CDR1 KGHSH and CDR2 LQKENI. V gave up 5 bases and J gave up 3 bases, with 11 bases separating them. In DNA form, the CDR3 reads TGTGCCAGCTCATTTGCTAGCAGCTACGAGCAGTACGTC. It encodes CASSFASSYEQYV.

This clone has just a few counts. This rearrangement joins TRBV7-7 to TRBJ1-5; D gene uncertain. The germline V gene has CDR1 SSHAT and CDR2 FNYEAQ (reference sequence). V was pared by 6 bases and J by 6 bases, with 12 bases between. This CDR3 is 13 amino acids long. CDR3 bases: TGTGCCAGCAGGTTGCCGGGAGGTCAGCCCCAGCATTTT. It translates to CASRLPGGQPQHF.

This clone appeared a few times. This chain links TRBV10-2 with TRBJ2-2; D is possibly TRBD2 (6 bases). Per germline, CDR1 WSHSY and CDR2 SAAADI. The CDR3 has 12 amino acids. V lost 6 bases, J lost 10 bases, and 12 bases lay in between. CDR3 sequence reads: CASRDYLKELFF. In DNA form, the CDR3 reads TGCGCCAGCAGGGACTACCTAAAGGAGCTGTTTTTT.